This TCR beta chain was recorded in a study of cytomegalovirus exposure and HLA in healthy donors. Study-wide results and caveats: Among TCR beta chains, those listed as cytomegalovirus-associated numbered more than 150. Using the classifier, cytomegalovirus status was reportedly diagnosed with high specificity and sensitivity. CMV antigen specificity was confirmed in vitro for a few CMV-associated chains.

In germline, CDR1 is SEHNR, CDR2 FQNEAQ (reference sequence). This CDR3 spans 12 amino acids. The junction had 1 base not matched to a gene; V was cut back by 5 bases and J by 4 bases. The table came from immunoSEQ multiplex PCR; TCRdb's copy has only in-frame clones and leaves some out. The data hold over 200,000 clones, with nearly 90% observed a single time. The donors were part of the validation cohort, which consisted of under 150 subjects and was separate from the first cohort of hundreds of subjects. With regard to this clone: Its specificity is unknown.

The sequenced material came from PBMCs. This receptor was taken from a woman aged 18-35 years in good health and CMV-seronegative. V gene TRBV7-9 combines with J gene TRBJ1-1, with 7 bases aligning to TRBD1. In nucleotides, the CDR3 is TGTGCCAGCAGCCGACAGGGCACTGAAGCTTTCTTT. Encoded protein: CASSRQGTEAFF.